The sequence of this T cell receptor (beta chain) was determined in a study of cytomegalovirus exposure and HLA in healthy donors (dated by TCRdb to the late 2010s). About the study as a whole: In an earlier analysis of around 540 of the donors, 250 to 350 Gb of sequence data and 100 million or so unique TCR beta sequences from about 179 million T cells were reported. An early release that covered some 630 HLA-typed donors contained approximately 300 gigabases of sequencing data and tens of millions of unique TCR sequences. Of the roughly 400 genotyped donors, approximately 83% fell in the genetic ancestry cluster associated with self-reported Caucasian donors. The study aimed to test whether cataloging public T cell receptors could reveal signatures of past pathogen exposure. The T cell repertoires of several hundred subjects were profiled by immunosequencing and related to cytomegalovirus serostatus. A separate validation cohort of about 110 different subjects was used in addition to the roughly 670-subject first cohort. High-throughput TCR immunosequencing, statistical association of individual TCRs with disease status, and machine learning were combined to predict cytomegalovirus infection status. In a later analysis, previously published TCR beta repertoires from hundreds of donors were re-analyzed and high-resolution HLA genotyping was added so that TCR occurrence patterns could be studied. In the later analysis, no new phenotypic data were used to find candidate immune exposures; instead, reliance was placed on TCR beta sequences and their occurrence across donors. To decide whether each TCR beta V gene segment behaved as functional or pseudogenic, an earlier analysis of 587 of the donors relied on high-throughput TCR beta sequencing. Donor age, sex, ethnicity and CMV serostatus were collected together with the repertoire data. Genome-wide SNP genotypes for about 55% of the 666 donors were used in a later genetic analysis, which treated that subset as a discovery cohort. All discovery cohort repertoires had been generated using a single sequencing platform. HLA typing covered class I and class II loci at four-digit resolution. Typing coverage differed by locus: A, B, C, DRB1 and DQB1 were typed in about 629-640 donors, DQA1 in 500 to 550, DPA1 in 600 to 610, and DPB1 in 472. About five DR-DQ haplotypes were handled as single units for association and clustering, since linkage in the cohort was strong. On average, around 200,000 unique TCR beta nucleotide sequences were sequenced per donor among some 420 genotyped donors of the cohort, with around 19% of those sequences being non-productive. The study at large found these results: Sequencing depth was assumed to be roughly uniform across donors in the presence/absence analyses, though that assumption may not hold. Most CMV-associated TCR beta chains appeared to be HLA-restricted in a later analysis, and the HLA associations seemed to be driven largely by CMV exposure. Across donors, most TCR sequences were observed very rarely, whereas some public TCRs were present in many individuals. Correlated functional status among segregating V segments might be attributable to linkage disequilibrium, but an unknown experimental factor could not be ruled out. Specific HLA alleles were associated with some 15,000 TCR beta sequences at a false discovery rate of 0.05 in a later analysis. When HLA alleles, especially DR and DQ, strongly co-occurred, TCR associations were difficult to assign to individual alleles. The study gave a list of 150 to 200 TCR beta chains associated with cytomegalovirus. In a later analysis, the rate of TCR association differed among HLA loci, with DRB1 alleles having the most associated TCRs and HLA-C alleles having the fewest. Because counts were too low, more than 15 rarely observed V segments, including chromosome 9 orphons, were excluded from the earlier analysis of 587 of the donors. An association between a missense DCLRE1C variant and V-gene and J-gene trimming of TCR beta chains was found in a later genetic analysis and replicated in an independent cohort. Some IMGT-functional V segments, including TRBV6-2 and TRBV6-3, could not be distinguished by the 87-base-pair reads and were therefore excluded. A further reported finding was that TCR beta sequences accurately predicted the HLA-A and HLA-B alleles for most subjects in the first cohort. The classifier was reported to diagnose cytomegalovirus status with high specificity and sensitivity in both the original cohort and the validation cohort. In vitro tests confirmed that a few of the cytomegalovirus-associated TCR beta chains recognize cytomegalovirus antigens. The authors suggested that the approach could potentially be generalized to other disease states and immunological phenotypes. Immune exposure information for the cohort was limited to CMV serostatus. Compared with the approximately 670-donor mean, donors in an Asian-associated ancestry cluster had fewer N-insertions in productive TCRs, according to a later genetic analysis. Only TCR beta chains were sequenced in this cohort, and the absence of alpha or paired-chain data limited detectable features. The sequencing pipeline was judged likely to have produced a cluster of highly shared sequence variants as a technical artifact. In a later analysis, several top co-occurrence clusters were reported to appear linked to parvovirus B19, influenza, CMV and Epstein-Barr virus. Compared with equally common non-associated chains, HLA-associated TCR beta chains in a later analysis were more clonally expanded and had lower generation probabilities. In an earlier analysis of some 500 of the donors, most TCR beta V segments appeared in productive rearrangements about 87% or about 30% of the time, broadly matching IMGT annotations. HLA typing was unavailable for some donors at each locus, so association tests used only the typed subset.

As regards this clone: There is no known antigen for this receptor. No much larger clone is present one base from it, and per-base qualities are unavailable.

In total, fewer than 750 healthy bone marrow donors made up the cohort. At the time of sampling, all cohort members were nominally healthy, though unrecorded immune exposures were likely present. The donor was CMV seropositive and belonged to the group of around 300 seropositive cohort members. A peripheral blood sample was collected from each donor, and TCR beta sequencing was performed on peripheral blood mononuclear cells. Genomic DNA extraction from the blood cell samples was performed with the Qiagen DNeasy Blood Extraction Kit. Taken from cysteine to phenylalanine, the CDR3 has 16 residues. The entry retains the CDR3 DNA only, 48 bases that are in frame from base 1. Reading the germline V gene gives CDR1 MNHEY and CDR2 SVGAGI. V is cut back by 0 bases and J by 0 bases, with 5 bases in the junction unmatched. Library creation used the immunoSEQ multiplex PCR assay. For the multiplex PCR, a mixture combining 60 forward primers for TCR Vbeta segments and 13 reverse primers for TCR Jbeta segments was used. Amplification of the CDR3 region of rearranged TCR beta genes was performed with a multiplex PCR assay on genomic DNA. On the Illumina HiSeq System, the amplified TCR beta libraries were sequenced as 87-base-pair reads. From the authors' description of their analysis: A later analysis tallied roughly 78 million unique TCR beta chains across the 700 or so repertoires, and some 12 million of those chains were shared by two or more donors. A nearest-neighbor algorithm error-corrected the raw reads and collapsed the reads into unique sequences, merging closely related sequences to remove PCR and sequencing errors. CDR3 sequences were aligned to IMGT reference sequences to assign V, D and J gene segments. For a sequence to be retained, at least a six-nucleotide match to both a V gene segment and a J gene segment was required. A rearrangement counted as productive if the CDR3 had no stop codons and remained in frame with V and J, and every other rearrangement counted as non-productive. Following IMGT convention, CDR3 was defined as the stretch from the second conserved V-encoded cysteine to the conserved J-encoded phenylalanine. The earlier analysis of a few hundred of the donors excluded any sequence lacking an unambiguous match to a single V gene segment. An earlier analysis of approximately 590 of the donors classified V segments as functional when productive rearrangements were above 56.7% and as segregating when the standard deviation between donors was above 5%. A statistical classification framework was developed to diagnose cytomegalovirus status using the catalog of TCR beta chain sequences. A later analysis assigned V and J genes by comparing TCR nucleotide sequences with IMGT/GENE-DB human TR gene sequences. Using the TCRdist pipeline, a later analysis assigned CDR3 sequences along with most-parsimonious VDJ recombination scenarios. A later analysis defined each TCR beta chain by its CDR3 amino acid sequence plus V-gene family, and excluded reads lacking a unique V-gene family. As a way to deal with suspected cross-contamination and a sequencing artifact, a later analysis dropped approximately 590 nucleotide sequences that were highly shared and had low generation probability. In a later analysis, a clonal expansion index was calculated for each public chain from normalized within-repertoire ranks of inferred template counts. In a later analysis, generation probabilities were computed using a VDJ recombination model fitted to out-of-frame rearrangements, and the results were checked against IGoR. In a later analysis, hypergeometric tests were used to score TCR-TCR, TCR-HLA and TCR-CMV co-occurrence, with a repertoire-size bias correction applied to TCR pairs. False discovery rates were estimated in a later analysis by permuting HLA or CMV assignments 20 times. In a later analysis, co-occurring TCRs were grouped using DBSCAN, with TCRdist sequence similarity added in when clustering inside HLA-allele-positive subsets. Repertoires with fewer than 30,000 or more than 120,000 public chains were left out of co-occurrence clustering, as were a handful of repertoires with anomalous nucleotide sharing. As stored in TCRdb, this immuneACCESS dataset retains in-frame rearrangements with V and J assigned. A fraction of the clones does not appear; measured against another copy, unresolved V genes explain less than half of the discrepancy, and the remainder lacks a known reason. D and trimming were read from the DNA, whereas the V and J calls and clone size are those reported in that table. The sample yields 100,000 to 150,000 clones; about 8.6% were counted once. About 6% of the sample belongs to the ten largest clones.

The rearrangement joined TRBV6-5 to TRBJ2-7; TRBD2 matches 7 bases in the middle. This sequence originates from a woman aged 35 to 49 in good health and CMV-seropositive. Sequenced sample: PBMCs. The CDR3 is CASSYSRPGGSYEQYF. The DNA reads as follows: TGTGCCAGCAGTTACTCCCGTCCGGGGGGCTCCTACGAGCAGTACTTC.